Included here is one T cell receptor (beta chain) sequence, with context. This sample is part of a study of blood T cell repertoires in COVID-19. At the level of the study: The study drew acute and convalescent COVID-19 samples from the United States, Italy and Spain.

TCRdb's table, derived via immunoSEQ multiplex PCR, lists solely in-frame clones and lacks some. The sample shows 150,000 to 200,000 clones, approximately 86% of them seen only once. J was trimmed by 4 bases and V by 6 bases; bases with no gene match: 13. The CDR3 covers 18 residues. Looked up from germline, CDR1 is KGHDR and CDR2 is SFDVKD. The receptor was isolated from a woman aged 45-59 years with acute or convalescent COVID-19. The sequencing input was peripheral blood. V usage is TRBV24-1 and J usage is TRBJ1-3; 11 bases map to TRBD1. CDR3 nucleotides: TGTGCCACCAGTAAAGATATAGGACAGGGGGCGAACGGAAACACCATATATTTT. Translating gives CATSKDIGQGANGNTIYF.